This T cell receptor beta chain was sequenced during a study of T cells after yellow fever vaccination. This clonotype has more than one count but fewer than ten. The V and J ends lost 5 bases and 8 bases respectively, with 15 bases between them. There are 14 residues in the CDR3. CDR1 and CDR2 (germline): MNHNS, SASEGT. TCR cDNA was made by 5'RACE template switching, adding a universal primer site and UMIs. TCRdb redid the calling of the 5' RACE reads with MiXCR, one entry per CDR3 protein. The profile shows a few hundred thousand distinct CDR3 sequences, about 8.7% of them singletons. This clonotype was obtained from a man between 18 and 35 years old who received the YFV17D yellow fever vaccine. This chain uses TRBV6-1 with TRBJ1-4, with D perhaps TRBD1 (5 bases). The sequencing here drew on PBMCs, taken on the day of the first yellow fever vaccination. The CDR3, as DNA: TGTGCCAGCAGTCCCGTTAGGGGTCGGGAAAAACTGTTTTTT. Encoded protein: CASSPVRGREKLFF.